This entry is about one T cell receptor beta chain. Generated by immunoSEQ multiplex PCR, the TCRdb table keeps only in-frame clones and is missing some. The sample holds 80,000 or so clones; roughly 80% are singletons and the top ten take under 20%. These data originate in a study of blood T cell repertoires in COVID-19. On the study more broadly: The origin of the acute and convalescent COVID-19 samples was the United States, Italy and Spain. PBMCs, B-cell-depleted T cells, or T cells provided the cDNA or gDNA that made up the material.

Trimming removed 1 base from V and 10 bases from J, with 11 bases in between. Per germline, CDR1 MGHDK and CDR2 SYGVNS. The CDR3 is 13 amino acids. V is TRBV25-1 and J is TRBJ2-1; possible D gene TRBD2, 5 bases. Sequenced input: peripheral blood. This TCR derives from a woman in her fifties or sixties with acute or convalescent COVID-19. The CDR3 loop is CASSELTPGEQFF. Here the CDR3 DNA reads TGTGCCAGCAGTGAATTAACCCCGGGGGAGCAGTTCTTC.